This T cell receptor (beta chain) is drawn from a study of T cells after posttransplantation cyclophosphamide. Method: immunoSEQ multiplex PCR; TCRdb's copy keeps in-frame clones and lacks some. Recorded here are about 37,000 clones, none singletons. CDR3 length: 16 residues. V lost 0 bases and J 1 base, leaving 9 bases between the germline ends. Germline V CDR1 and CDR2: LGHNA, YNFKEQ. Study-level points and caveats: TRB clonality was highly associated with recipient CMV seropositivity and reactivation. Blood and skin or GI T cell repertoires showed limited TRB overlap.

This clone showed up many times. Its specificity is not known. This sequence originates from a man between 25 and 39 years old in good health and a related stem cell transplant donor. The sequencing sample was made of PBMCs. The V and J genes are TRBV4-2 and TRBJ2-2, with D hard to call. This CDR3 reads CASSQDLAQNTGELFF. DNA for the CDR3: TGTGCCAGCAGCCAAGATTTAGCACAGAACACCGGGGAGCTGTTTTTT.